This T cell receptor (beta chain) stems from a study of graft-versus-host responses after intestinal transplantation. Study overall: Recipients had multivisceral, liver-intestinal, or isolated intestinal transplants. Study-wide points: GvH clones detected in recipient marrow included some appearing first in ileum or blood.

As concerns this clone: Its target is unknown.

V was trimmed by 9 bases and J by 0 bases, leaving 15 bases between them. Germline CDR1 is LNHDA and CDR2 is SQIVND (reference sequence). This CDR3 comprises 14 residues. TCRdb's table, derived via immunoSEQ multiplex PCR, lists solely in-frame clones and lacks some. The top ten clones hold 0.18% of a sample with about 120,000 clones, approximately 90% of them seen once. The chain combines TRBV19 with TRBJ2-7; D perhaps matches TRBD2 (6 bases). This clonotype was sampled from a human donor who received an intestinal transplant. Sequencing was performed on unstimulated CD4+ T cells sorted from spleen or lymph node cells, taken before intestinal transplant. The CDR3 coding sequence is TGTGCCAGCACTCCTCGGGAGAACTCCTACGAGCAGTACTTC. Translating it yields CASTPRENSYEQYF.